The entry below describes one T cell receptor (beta chain). Antigen: not known. Primers: 60 Vbeta forward and 13 Jbeta reverse. Assay: immunoSEQ multiplex PCR; the TCRdb copy retains only in-frame clones and omits some. The top ten clones hold more than 9.5% of a sample with more than 85,000 clones, approximately 71% of them seen once. The entry originates in a study of cytomegalovirus exposure and HLA in healthy donors. Points from the study as a whole: The HLA-A and HLA-B alleles of most subjects were reportedly predicted accurately from TCR beta sequences.

This receptor was identified in a male donor in good health and CMV-seropositive. What was sequenced was PBMCs.

The CDR3 DNA sequence: TGTGCCAGCAGCCCGAACCAAGCTACTAGCGGGAGGGCAGATACGCAGTATTTT. Residues: CASSPNQATSGRADTQYF. The chain employs TRBV4-2 and TRBJ2-3, with 13 bases fitting TRBD2. The germline CDR1 and CDR2 sequences are LGHNA and YNFKEQ. V dropped 4 bases and J dropped 4; count of bases not matched to a gene: 11. The CDR3 contains 18 residues.